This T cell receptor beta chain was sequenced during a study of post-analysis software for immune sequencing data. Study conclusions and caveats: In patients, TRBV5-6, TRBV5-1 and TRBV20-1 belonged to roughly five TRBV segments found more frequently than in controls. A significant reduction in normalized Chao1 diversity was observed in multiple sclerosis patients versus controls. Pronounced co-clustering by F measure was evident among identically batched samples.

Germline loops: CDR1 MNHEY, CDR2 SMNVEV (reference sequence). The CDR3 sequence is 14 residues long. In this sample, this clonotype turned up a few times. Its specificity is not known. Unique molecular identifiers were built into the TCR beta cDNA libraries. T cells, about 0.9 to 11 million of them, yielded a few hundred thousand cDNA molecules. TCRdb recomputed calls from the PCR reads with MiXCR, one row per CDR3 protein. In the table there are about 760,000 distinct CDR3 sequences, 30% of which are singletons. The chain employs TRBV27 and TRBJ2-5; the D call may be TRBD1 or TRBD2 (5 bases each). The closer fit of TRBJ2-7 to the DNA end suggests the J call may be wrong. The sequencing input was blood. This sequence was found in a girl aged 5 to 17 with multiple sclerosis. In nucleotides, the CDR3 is TGTGCCAGCAGTGGGTCCTGGGGGAAAGGCGAGCAGTACTTC. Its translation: CASSGSWGKGEQYF.